In its sample, the clone carrying this TCR beta chain was seen many times. The antigen remains unidentified. This specimen belongs to a study of CD8 T cells in ankylosing spondylitis. Whole-study results and caveats: Disease-associated clones were reportedly significantly overrepresented in matched ankylosing spondylitis synovial fluid.

Trimming took 2 bases from V and 5 from J, leaving 15 bases between them. The CDR3 runs 15 residues. Using quantitative 5'-RACE with molecular barcodes, the authors made TCR beta libraries. MiXCR, applied by TCRdb to the 5' RACE reads, yields one record per CDR3 protein. The data contain fewer than 200,000 distinct CDR3 sequences, roughly 18% of them singletons. The chain recombines TRBV12-3 or TRBV12-4 with TRBJ2-5, with D perhaps matching TRBD2 (6 bases). The TCR comes from a male donor aged 10 to 30 with ankylosing spondylitis or in good health (not recorded which). Sequencing was carried out using blood, either unsorted or a sorted T cell fraction (not recorded which). For the CDR3, the DNA is TGTGCCAGCAGTTTAAACCACGGGGGAGAGGAGACCCAGTACTTC. Its protein product is CASSLNHGGEETQYF.